The next 2 T cell receptor beta chains were all read from a single sample in a study of blood T cells in healthy people across ages. Together with a sample-barcoded 5' primer, a J-beta primer mix was included in a second PCR lasting about 6 to 12 cycles. TCRdb itself ran the 5' RACE reads through MiXCR, one entry per CDR3 protein. Of over a million distinct CDR3 sequences detected, under 30% appear once; the ten largest clones hold around 0.7%. The sample was also linked to a second study, of T cells of mothers and their children.

Sequencing was done on a sample of blood. All receptors derive from a girl aged 2-9 years in good health.

This clonotype turned up a few times. The gene calls are TRBV9 and TRBJ1-4, with no clear D. The CDR3 has 13 amino acids. CDR1 SGDLS and CDR2 YYNGEE come from the germline V gene. Trimming removed 2 bases from V and 8 bases from J, with 10 bases in between. The CDR3 reads CASSVTSGEKLFF. The CDR3 DNA sequence: TGTGCCAGCAGCGTTACTTCGGGGGAAAAACTGTTTTTT.

CDR3 in DNA: TGTGCCAGCAGCTCGCTGCTTCCAGGGGGGAACACTGAAGCTTTCTTT. Translating it yields CASSSLLPGGNTEAFF. V and J are TRBV5-6 and TRBJ1-1; the match to TRBD1 covers 7 bases. The CDR3 sequence is 16 residues long. Trimming took 3 bases from V and 1 from J; bases not matched to a gene: 9. Germline CDR1 is SGHDT and CDR2 is YYEEEE.